Each of the 28 T cell receptor beta chains below was sequenced from the same sample in a study of blood T cells in healthy people across ages. Then a second PCR, running roughly 7 to 12 cycles, was carried out with a sample-barcoded 5' primer and a J-beta primer mix. A single record per CDR3 protein comes from TCRdb applying MiXCR to the 5' RACE reads. The sample lists hundreds of thousands of distinct CDR3 sequences; 58% were seen once. Material for sequencing was blood. These receptors were obtained from a man aged 55 to 70 in good health.

This clonotype appeared a few times. The rearrangement links TRBV4-2 to TRBJ1-4; D is undetermined. The CDR3 loop spans 13 amino acids. CDR1 is LGHNA and CDR2 is YNFKEQ in the germline V gene. The V gene lost 1 base and the J gene lost 6 bases, with 6 bases spanning the gap. CDR3 amino acids: CASSQAEDEKLFF. DNA of the CDR3: TGTGCCAGCAGCCAAGCTGAGGATGAAAAACTGTTTTTT.

The V and J genes are TRBV5-1 and TRBJ2-1, with TRBD1 identical over 9 bases. J gave up 7 bases and V 4 bases, and 12 bases lay outside the gene matches. The germline V gene has CDR1 SGHRS and CDR2 YFSETQ. The CDR3 spans 16 residues. This CDR3 reads CASSSTGGVIVNEQFF. The DNA for the CDR3 is TGCGCCAGCAGCAGTACAGGGGGCGTAATTGTTAATGAGCAGTTCTTC.

In this sample, this clonotype turned up once. The rearrangement joins TRBV6-6 to TRBJ2-4, with 9 bases aligning to TRBD2. TRBJ2-7 explains the end of the DNA better; the J call may be wrong. The CDR3 has 14 amino acids. CDR1 and CDR2 from the germline V gene are MNHNY and SVGAGI (reference sequence). In DNA form, the CDR3 reads TGTGCCAGCAGTTACGGGCGGGAGGGCTACGAGCAGTACTTC. It codes for CASSYGREGYEQYF.

The V call is TRBV20-1, the J call TRBJ2-5, with TRBD2 matching over 7 bases. The CDR3 length is 14 residues. Germline CDR1 DFQATT, CDR2 SNEGSKA (reference sequence). With 3 bases clipped from V and 2 bases from J, the junction kept 6 bases outside the gene matches. CDR3 in amino acids: CSASGGGIQETQYF. The CDR3 nucleotides read TGCAGTGCTAGTGGGGGGGGGATACAAGAGACCCAGTACTTC.

V and J are TRBV5-1 and TRBJ1-1; D is uncertain. The CDR3 has 15 residues. V was trimmed by 0 bases and J by 4 bases, leaving 13 bases between them. Germline V CDR1 and CDR2: SGHRS, YFSETQ. CDR3: CASSLAGGIRTEAFF. CDR3 sequence (DNA): TGCGCCAGCAGCTTGGCTGGTGGGATCCGCACTGAAGCTTTCTTT.

The chain couples TRBV6-6 to TRBJ2-5, with D perhaps assigned TRBD1 or TRBD2 (5 bases each). Germline CDR1 reads MNHNY; CDR2 reads SVGAGI (reference sequence). CDR3 size: 15 residues. V was trimmed by 2 bases and J by 4 bases, leaving 14 bases between them. The CDR3 region is CASSYGGVSGETQYF. The CDR3 DNA follows: TGTGCCAGCAGTTACGGGGGAGTCAGTGGAGAGACCCAGTACTTC.

A few counts support this clonotype. The CDR3 DNA is TGCAGCGTTGCCCTCGGGACAGGGGTCAATCAGCCCCAGCATTTT. Translating it yields CSVALGTGVNQPQHF. V usage is TRBV29-1 and J usage is TRBJ1-5, with 10 bases matching TRBD1. Germline V gene lookup returns CDR1 SQVTM and CDR2 ANQGSEA. Trimming took 4 bases from V and 3 from J; bases not matched to a gene: 6. The CDR3 sequence is 15 residues long.

This chain uses TRBV10-3 with TRBJ1-2; no firm D call. The CDR3 runs 14 residues. Trimming took 0 bases from V and 6 from J, leaving 11 bases between them. Germline V gives CDR1 ENHRY, CDR2 SYGVKD. In DNA, the CDR3 is TGTGCCATCAGTGAGTCGGTGGGGATGGATGGCTACACCTTC. Its protein is CAISESVGMDGYTF.

The V gene is TRBV29-1, the J gene TRBJ2-7; either TRBD1 or TRBD2 may fit D (5 bases each). The DNA end is more similar to TRBJ2-5, so the J call may be wrong. This CDR3 spans 14 amino acids. CDR1 is SQVTM and CDR2 is ANQGSEA in the germline V gene. CDR3 DNA sequence: TGCAGCGTTGTTCGAGGGGACCCGGGGGAGACCCAGTACTTC. This gives the protein CSVVRGDPGETQYF.

This clonotype was seen more than once but under ten times. This chain uses TRBV7-2 with TRBJ2-1; 13 nucleotides match TRBD2. The CDR3 loop spans 14 amino acids. In germline, CDR1 is SGHTA, CDR2 FQGNSA. Trimming cost V 3 bases and J 10 bases; bases outside gene matches: 3. Here the CDR3 reads CASSLRTSGGEQFF. Here the CDR3 DNA reads TGTGCCAGCAGCTTGAGGACTAGCGGGGGCGAGCAGTTCTTC.

The chain carries TRBV29-1 and TRBJ2-5; D perhaps matches TRBD2 (6 bases). Gene TRBJ2-7 matches the end of the DNA better, so the J call may be wrong. This CDR3 has 13 residues. Germline V gives CDR1 SQVTM, CDR2 ANQGSEA. The CDR3 DNA sequence: TGCAGCTTAGGAGGCGGGGTTACCTACGAGCAGTACTTC. It translates to CSLGGGVTYEQYF.

The rearrangement joins TRBV10-2 to TRBJ2-5; 7 nucleotides line up with TRBD2. The V gene end was trimmed by 2 bases and the J gene end by 5 bases; junction bases not matched to a gene: 8. Germline-derived CDR1 and CDR2 are WSHSY and SAAADI. The CDR3 extends over 15 amino acids. CDR3 sequence reads: CASSEVAGRGETQYF. CDR3 coding DNA: TGCGCCAGCAGTGAGGTTGCAGGGCGGGGGGAGACCCAGTACTTC.

The rearrangement uses TRBV4-2 and TRBJ2-3; a weak D match, TRBD2 (7 bases). The CDR3 covers 17 residues. Germline loops: CDR1 LGHNA, CDR2 YNFKEQ. Trimming took 0 bases from V and 3 from J, leaving 16 bases between them. CDR3 DNA sequence: TGTGCCAGCAGCCAAGATGGAACAGGGAGGGGGACAGATACGCAGTATTTT. It yields the protein CASSQDGTGRGTDTQYF.

J is TRBJ2-7 and V is TRBV2; 11 bases align to TRBD2. The CDR3 loop spans 14 amino acids. CDR1 SNHLY and CDR2 FYNNEI come from the germline V gene. V lost 8 bases, J lost 3 bases, and 6 bases stayed unmatched. The CDR3 spells CASRSSGGYYEQYF. The CDR3 region has the DNA TGTGCCAGCCGTTCTAGCGGGGGGTACTACGAGCAGTACTTC.

The rearrangement links TRBV7-9 to TRBJ2-5, with D possibly matching TRBD1 (6 bases). V dropped 0 bases and J dropped 4 bases, with 9 bases sitting between them. Germline V gene lookup returns CDR1 SEHNR and CDR2 FQNEAQ (reference sequence). The CDR3 consists of 14 residues. CDR3 in DNA: TGTGCCAGCAGCTTAGCCCGGGACATAGAGACCCAGTACTTC. Protein: CASSLARDIETQYF.

In its sample, this clonotype was seen a few times. CDR3 sequence reads: CSASEGLVSQEQFF. The CDR3 DNA reads TGCAGTGCTAGCGAGGGACTAGTTTCCCAGGAGCAGTTCTTC. V and J are TRBV20-1 and TRBJ2-1; 8 nucleotides match TRBD2. The CDR3 sequence is 14 residues long. Germline CDR1 and CDR2: DFQATT and SNEGSKA (reference sequence). Germline trimming cut 3 bases from V and 10 bases from J; bases unmatched to any gene: 11.

On this clonotype itself: One junction end disagrees with the germline gene, perhaps due to a read error. CDR3 loop: CASSSGLAVYSEQFF. As DNA, the CDR3 is TGTGCCAGCAGTTCAGGACTAGCGGTTTACAGTGAGCAGTTCTTC. This chain links TRBV2 with TRBJ2-1; 10 bases agree with TRBD2. The CDR3 consists of 15 residues. Germline CDR1 is SNHLY and CDR2 is FYNNEI. Combining the CDR3 with reference TRBV2 and TRBJ2-1 gives the whole variable domain EPEVTQTPSHQVTQMGQEVILRCVPISNHLYFYWYRQILGQKVEFLVSFYNNEISEKSEIFDDQFSVERPDGSNFTLKIRSTKLEDSAMYFCASSSGLAVYSEQFFGPGTRLTVL.

The genes are TRBV11-2 and TRBJ2-2; 12 nucleotides match TRBD1. The ends lost 3 bases at V and 7 bases at J; junction bases unmatched: 6. Germline V gene sequence: CDR1 SGHAT, CDR2 FQNNGV. This CDR3 is 16 amino acids long. DNA of the CDR3: TGTGCCAGCAGCTTGGGACAGGGGGCGCGTAACGGGGAGCTGTTTTTT. Its translation is CASSLGQGARNGELFF.

V and J are TRBV11-2 and TRBJ2-6; 10 bases are shared with TRBD2. Germline values: CDR1 SGHAT, CDR2 FQNNGV. The CDR3 is 22 residues long. Losses at the gene ends were 5 bases for V and 1 base for J; bases not matched to a gene: 20. As DNA, the CDR3 is TGTGCCAGCAGCCCATACAGGACTAGCGGAGGAACCCACCCTTCTGGGGCCAACGTCCTGACTTTC. It is translated as CASSPYRTSGGTHPSGANVLTF.

The V call is TRBV7-8, the J call TRBJ2-7; D gene uncertain. Germline CDR1 SGHVS, CDR2 FQNEAQ. This CDR3 region has 14 residues. Trimming cost V 5 bases and J 4 bases, with 15 bases left between them. The CDR3 protein is CASSQRGSTYEQYF. The CDR3 bases are TGTGCCAGCAGCCAGAGAGGATCAACGTACGAGCAGTACTTC. Full variable domain (remainder filled in from reference TRBV7-8 and TRBJ2-7): GAGVSQSPRYKVAKRGQDVALRCDPISGHVSLFWYQQALGQGPEFLTYFQNEAQLDKSGLPSDRFFAERPEGSVSTLKIQRTQQEDSAVYLCASSQRGSTYEQYFGPGTRLTVT.

This clonotype was found a few times. At one of its ends the junction is not consistent with the germline gene, which may arise from a read error. The chain links TRBV20-1 to TRBJ1-4; D unresolved. CDR3 length equals 12 residues. Germline V gives CDR1 DFQATT, CDR2 SNEGSKA (reference sequence). CDR3 loop: CSAIGRNEKLFF. The CDR3 DNA reads TGCAGCGCTATCGGCCGAAATGAAAAACTGTTTTTT.

This clonotype has more than one count but fewer than ten. The chain carries TRBV9 and TRBJ2-5; the D is unclear. CDR1 and CDR2 from the germline V gene are SGDLS and YYNGEE. V lost 4 bases to trimming and J lost 7 bases, with 11 bases between them. The CDR3 runs 12 residues. The CDR3 bases are TGTGCCAGCAGCCCCGTGGGCGGGACCCAGTACTTC. It codes for CASSPVGGTQYF.

The chain employs TRBV6-5 and TRBJ2-1, with 13 bases that match TRBD2. The V gene's germline CDR1 is MNHEY and CDR2 SVGAGI. This CDR3 region has 16 residues. Trimming at V came to 9 bases and at J to 0 bases, leaving 5 bases not matched to a gene. The CDR3 region is CASGLAGASSYNEQFF. Written as DNA, the CDR3 is TGTGCCAGTGGACTAGCGGGGGCAAGCTCCTACAATGAGCAGTTCTTC.

This clonotype has a handful of counts. This chain connects TRBV7-9 to TRBJ1-2; TRBD1 aligns across 8 bases. This CDR3 spans 14 amino acids. Per the germline V gene, CDR1 is SEHNR and CDR2 is FQNEAQ (reference sequence). The J segment lost 3 bases and the V segment lost 4 bases, leaving 4 bases of the junction unmatched. The chain's CDR3 is CASSYSTGDYGYTF. The DNA for the CDR3 is TGTGCCAGCAGCTACTCGACAGGGGACTATGGCTACACCTTC.

This chain links TRBV10-2 with TRBJ2-1; TRBD2 is a possible D gene (6 bases). V lost 7 bases, J lost 9 bases, and 10 bases lay in between. The CDR3 runs to 11 residues. CDR1 is WSHSY and CDR2 is SAAADI in the germline V gene. The CDR3 loop is CASIGAGEQFF. The CDR3 nucleotides are TGCGCCAGCATTGGAGCGGGTGAGCAGTTCTTC.

V gene TRBV12-3 or TRBV12-4 combines with J gene TRBJ1-1; D perhaps matches TRBD1 (6 bases). The CDR3 consists of 14 residues. The V gene lost 6 bases and the J gene lost 1 base, with 12 bases spanning the gap. CDR3 in amino acids: CASRPGHSNTEAFF. Written as DNA, the CDR3 is TGTGCCAGCAGGCCGGGACATTCGAACACTGAAGCTTTCTTT.

The rearrangement joins TRBV2 to TRBJ2-2; perhaps TRBD1 as D (5 bases). Trimming shortened V by 6 bases and J by 1 base, and 9 bases separated the two germline ends. Germline V CDR1 and CDR2: SNHLY, FYNNEI. There are 14 residues in the CDR3. The CDR3 DNA reads TGTGCCAGCAGGGCTGACAGGAACACCGGGGAGCTGTTTTTT. Translating gives CASRADRNTGELFF.

This clonotype was seen once. J is TRBJ1-5 and V is TRBV6-2 or TRBV6-3; D is possibly TRBD1 (6 bases). Per germline, CDR1 MNHEY and CDR2 SVGEGT. The CDR3 runs 15 residues. Trimming pared 2 bases from V and 5 bases from J, leaving 13 bases between. The CDR3 loop reads CASSYRGASDQPQHF. The CDR3 DNA follows: TGTGCCAGCAGTTACCGGGGGGCCTCGGATCAGCCCCAGCATTTT.